Sequencing of this T cell receptor (beta chain) was carried out in a study of T cell repertoires in cytomegalovirus infection (dated by TCRdb to the late 2010s). Describing the broader study: Donor HLA type was relevant to the analysis, as public TCR beta signatures indicated carriage of CMV infection together with the matching HLA type. The full study reports these points: The ex vivo response was dominated by HLA-C-restricted CMV-specific TCR beta clonotypes, which also provided the single most frequent clonotype in two of eight donors. In both this cohort and an independent roughly 330-donor cohort, the cumulative frequency of public TCR beta family members distinguished carriers of CMV infection plus the relevant HLA type.

This clonotype has more than one count but fewer than ten. The clone's antigen remains unknown. Qualities for individual bases were not recorded, and no much larger clone is one base off. CDR1 and CDR2 are drawn from the germline V gene: MDHEN, SYDVKM. V loses 3 bases of germline sequence and J loses 5 bases, and the interval between the two ends is 14 bases. The CDR3 sequence holds 14 residues, the cysteine and phenylalanine included. Only the CDR3 portion is preserved as DNA: 42 bases, with reading frame beginning at the first base. The sample was run on an Illumina HiSeq 1500. TCRdb reanalyzed the raw reads on its own, using fastp at Q25 for trimming and MiXCR for clone calling, and kept in-frame beta chains. For every CDR3 protein sequence, its rows merge into one entry that carries the most common genes and DNA. The sample records a few hundred thousand distinct CDR3 sequences, about 20% of which are singletons. The ten largest clones capture around a sixth of the sample.

This TCR came from a human donor in good health (CMV status not recorded). Some clones in this sample may be carry-over from other donors' samples. The chain links TRBV28 with TRBJ2-7; the D gene is perhaps TRBD2, on 6 matching bases. Material for sequencing was CD8+ T cells from PBMCs. The nucleotide sequence is TGTGCCAGCAGTTTTTCCCAAGGAGGGGACGAGCAGTACTTC. It translates to CASSFSQGGDEQYF.